This T cell receptor beta chain was obtained from a study of CD8+CD57+ T cells in acquired aplastic anemia. On the study more broadly: The sorted CD4+ and CD8+ cells yielded an average around 3 ug of DNA. Findings and limits, study-wide: Patients and controls shared roughly 31 CD8+ CDR3 sequences, highly expressed in patients.

This clonotype came up many times. Its cognate antigen is unknown. One end of the junction varies from germline; a read error may be responsible. The CDR3 has 16 amino acids. The germline CDR1 and CDR2 sequences are LNHNV and YYDKDF (reference sequence). CDR3 and TCR beta VDJ profiling relied on genomic DNA as the template. One entry per CDR3 protein results from TCRdb running MiXCR on the reads. The profile shows about 68,000 distinct CDR3 sequences, approximately 51% of them singletons. The chain links TRBV15 to TRBJ1-6; D is unclear. The receptor was isolated from a human donor in good health, serving as a control. The sample taken for sequencing was sorted CD4+, CD8+, or CD8+CD57+ T cells (not recorded which) from PBMCs. The CDR3 nucleotides are TGTGCCACCAGCAGAGATTTCGGCAGGCGGGATTCACCCCTCCGCTTT. Protein sequence: CATSRDFGRRDSPLRF.